Described below is a single TCR beta chain sequence and its context. The antigen is undetermined. The CDR3 consists of 16 residues. Germline V CDR1 and CDR2: KGHSH, LQKENI. Deletions cut 6 bases from V and 0 bases from J, with 15 bases between. These data are taken from a study of cytomegalovirus exposure and HLA in healthy donors. Whole-study findings and limits: In a later analysis, TCR beta V- and J-gene trimming was associated with a missense DCLRE1C variant. In an earlier analysis, productive rearrangement rates for most beta V segments clustered near 90% or 30%. Only CMV serostatus was available as immune exposure information.

Likely unrecorded immune exposures existed in these nominally healthy donors. PCR used 60 Vbeta primers and 13 Jbeta primers. Assay: immunoSEQ multiplex PCR; the TCRdb copy retains only in-frame clones and omits some. The sample has 220,000 or so clones, approximately 79% seen once; the top ten hold around 1.7%. This TCR derives from a man aged 50-60 years in good health and CMV-seronegative. The chain combines TRBV18 with TRBJ2-1; possible D gene TRBD2, 6 bases. Sequencing was carried out using PBMCs. The CDR3 sequence: CASSQGLTSSYNEQFF. The CDR3 nucleotides read TGTGCCAGCTCCCAGGGACTGACGAGCTCCTACAATGAGCAGTTCTTC.